This TCR beta chain was retrieved from a study of T cell responses to AZD1222 COVID-19 vaccine. Sequenced by immunoSEQ multiplex PCR; TCRdb stores in-frame clones only, minus some. The table shows about 88,000 clones, with around nine tenths occurring only once. The CDR3 contains 15 residues. Germline V gene sequence: CDR1 MGHRA, CDR2 YSYEKL. Trimming took 1 base from V and 1 from J, leaving 10 bases between them. The chain joins TRBV4-1 to TRBJ1-1; no clear D. The clonotype was recovered from an adult who received the AZD1222 COVID-19 vaccine. The sample consisted of peripheral blood, taken 28 days after the second AZD1222 dose. CDR3 coding DNA: TGCGCCAGCAGCCAAGCTTCAGGCCCGAACACTGAAGCTTTCTTT. This translates into CASSQASGPNTEAFF.